Listed here are 27 T cell receptor beta chains from one sample, sequenced in a study of cytomegalovirus exposure and HLA in healthy donors. Primers: 60 Vbeta forward and 13 Jbeta reverse. Here immunoSEQ multiplex PCR was the method, and the copy in TCRdb shows in-frame clones only, minus some. The sample shows fewer than 200,000 clones, roughly 80% of them seen only once. The sequenced material came from PBMCs. Source of these receptors: a man between 60 and 75 years old in good health and CMV-seronegative.

The chain carries TRBV5-1 and TRBJ1-5, with D possibly matching TRBD1 (6 bases). With 7 bases removed from V and 7 bases from J, the gap between germline ends came to 15 bases. Germline V lookup: CDR1 SGHRS, CDR2 YFSETQ. The length of the CDR3 is 13 residues. CDR3 amino acids: CASSLWGGQPQHF. The DNA of the CDR3 is TGCGCCAGCTCCCTTTGGGGGGGCCAGCCCCAGCATTTT.

This clone was observed once. The chain links TRBV15 to TRBJ1-2, with 8 bases that match TRBD1. The CDR3 is made up of 15 amino acids. The germline gives CDR1 LNHNV, CDR2 YYDKDF (reference sequence). After removal of 5 bases from V and 2 bases from J, the junction contained 7 bases not matched to a gene. DNA for the CDR3: TGTGCCACCAGCGAGGGGACAGGACGAAACTATGGCTACACCTTC. Its protein product is CATSEGTGRNYGYTF.

V usage is TRBV6-4 and J usage is TRBJ2-3; 8 bases are a match to TRBD1. The V segment lost 4 bases and the J segment 2 bases; nucleotides outside the gene matches: 8. The CDR3 is 16 amino acids. Germline loops: CDR1 MRHNA, CDR2 SNTAGT. In nucleotides, the CDR3 is TGTGCCAGCAGTGCGTCCTTCAGGGGGCCCACAGATACGCAGTATTTT. This translates into CASSASFRGPTDTQYF.

The rearrangement links TRBV11-2 to TRBJ2-7; TRBD2 matches at 8 bases. The CDR3 contains 16 residues. Germline CDR1 and CDR2: SGHAT and FQNNGV. J lost 4 bases, V lost 5 bases, and 13 bases had no gene match. CDR3 sequence reads: CASSLGETGGLYEQYF. The CDR3 coding sequence is TGTGCCAGCAGCCTAGGGGAGACGGGGGGGCTGTACGAGCAGTACTTC. Full variable domain (remainder filled in from reference TRBV11-2 and TRBJ2-7): EAGVAQSPRYKIIEKRQSVAFWCNPISGHATLYWYQQILGQGPKLLIQFQNNGVVDDSQLPKDRFSAERLKGVDSTLKIQPAKLEDSAVYLCASSLGETGGLYEQYFGPGTRLTVT.

The CDR3 DNA sequence: TGTGCCAGCAGTTACTCGATAACAGTTGGAAACACCATATATTTT. Encoded protein: CASSYSITVGNTIYF. This chain connects TRBV6-5 to TRBJ1-3; D not certain. The V gene's germline CDR1 is MNHEY and CDR2 SVGAGI. The V end lost 0 bases, the J end lost 3 bases, and 9 bases lay between the germline ends. The length of the CDR3 is 15 residues.

The chain has TRBV7-2 and TRBJ2-7, with a possible D match to TRBD2 (6 bases). V was trimmed by 8 bases and J by 7 bases, leaving 18 bases between them. Germline CDR1 SGHTA, CDR2 FQGNSA. This CDR3 has 13 residues. DNA of the CDR3: TGTGCCAGCGGAGGGAGCTCTATCGGGGAGCAGTACTTC. It encodes CASGGSSIGEQYF. The entire variable domain, with the rest obtained from reference TRBV7-2 and TRBJ2-7, is as follows: GAGVSQSPSNKVTEKGKDVELRCDPISGHTALYWYRQSLGQGLEFLIYFQGNSAPDKSGLPSDRFSAERTGGSVSTLTIQRTQQEDSAVYLCASGGSSIGEQYFGPGTRLTVT.

This chain joins TRBV7-9 and TRBJ1-6; the D is unclear. The V and J ends lost 7 bases and 0 bases respectively, with 10 bases between them. CDR1 is SEHNR and CDR2 is FQNEAQ in the germline V gene (reference sequence). The CDR3 is 15 amino acids. The CDR3 region is CASTDSSSYNSPLHF. As DNA, the CDR3 is TGTGCCAGCACCGACTCTAGCTCCTATAATTCACCCCTCCACTTT.

This chain uses TRBV7-9 with TRBJ2-5; 8 bases align to TRBD2. The CDR3 is 16 amino acids. V was pared by 0 bases and J by 4 bases, with 7 bases of the junction left unmatched. In germline, CDR1 is SEHNR, CDR2 FQNEAQ (reference sequence). The CDR3 nucleotides read TGTGCCAGCAGCTTAGCGGCTTCCAGCGGGAGAGAGACCCAGTACTTC. As protein: CASSLAASSGRETQYF.

This rearrangement joins TRBV2 to TRBJ1-1; TRBD1 might be the D (5 bases). The germline CDR1 and CDR2 sequences are SNHLY and FYNNEI. The V end was cut by 1 base, the J end by 0 bases, with 12 bases between. The CDR3 is 16 residues long. The CDR3 coding sequence is TGTGCCAGCAGTGAAGATCTAGCGGGGGTGAACACTGAAGCTTTCTTT. Translating gives CASSEDLAGVNTEAFF.

The chain couples TRBV11-3 to TRBJ2-7; possibly TRBD2 for D (5 bases). CDR1 is SGHNT, CDR2 YENEEA, per germline. The CDR3 runs to 13 residues. V was pared by 0 bases and J by 5 bases, with 8 bases between. In DNA, the CDR3 is TGTGCCAGCAGCTTAGAAAGCGGAAACGAGCAGTACTTC. Protein product: CASSLESGNEQYF.

The chain employs TRBV5-1 and TRBJ2-4; TRBD1 matches 7 bases. CDR1 and CDR2 from the germline V gene are SGHRS and YFSETQ. V lost 4 bases to trimming and J lost 5 bases; unmatched junction nucleotides: 3. The CDR3 runs to 13 residues. The DNA for the CDR3 is TGCGCCAGCAGCGACGGACAGGAAAACATTCAGTACTTC. Its protein is CASSDGQENIQYF.

Concerning this clone: Additional DNA sequences in this sample encode the identical CDR3. The V gene is TRBV5-1, the J gene TRBJ2-3; 7 bases map to TRBD2. V shed 2 bases, J shed 0 bases, and the junction held 3 bases outside the gene matches. Per the germline V gene, CDR1 is SGHRS and CDR2 is YFSETQ. The CDR3 runs 15 residues. The CDR3 coding sequence is TGCGCCAGCAGCTTAGCGGGGACTAGCACAGATACGCAGTATTTT. It codes for CASSLAGTSTDTQYF.

The chain couples TRBV28 to TRBJ2-2; 10 nucleotides agree with TRBD1. The CDR3 runs 18 residues. Trimming cost V 4 bases and J 2 bases; bases outside gene matches: 10. In germline, CDR1 is MDHEN, CDR2 SYDVKM. Here the CDR3 DNA reads TGTGCCAGCAGTTCCGGGACAGGGGCCCACTACAACACCGGGGAGCTGTTTTTT. The encoded protein is CASSSGTGAHYNTGELFF.

This chain links TRBV2 with TRBJ2-2, with 7 bases fitting TRBD1. V gave up 8 bases and J gave up 2 bases; unmatched junction bases: 11. CDR1 SNHLY and CDR2 FYNNEI come from the germline V gene. This CDR3 spans 16 amino acids. The CDR3 reads CASRRRQGVNTGELFF. CDR3 nucleotide sequence: TGTGCCAGCCGACGACGACAGGGTGTAAACACCGGGGAGCTGTTTTTT.

V gene TRBV7-3 combines with J gene TRBJ2-3, with D possibly matching TRBD1 (6 bases). Trimming took off 5 bases at V and 6 bases at J, with 18 bases between the two ends. The CDR3 sequence is 15 residues long. Germline CDR1 is SGHTA and CDR2 is FQGTGA. The CDR3 nucleotides are TGTGCCAGCAGCCCCTCCGGGACACCGGGTGATACGCAGTATTTT. Amino acids: CASSPSGTPGDTQYF. Full variable domain (outside the CDR3, taken from reference TRBV7-3 and TRBJ2-3): GAGVSQTPSNKVTEKGKYVELRCDPISGHTALYWYRQSLGQGPEFLIYFQGTGAADDSGLPNDRFFAVRPEGSVSTLKIQRTERGDSAVYLCASSPSGTPGDTQYFGPGTRLTVL.

The rearrangement links TRBV20-1 to TRBJ2-7; D perhaps matches TRBD2 (5 bases). The germline CDR1 and CDR2 sequences are DFQATT and SNEGSKA (reference sequence). V gave up 7 bases and J gave up 4 bases, with 11 bases separating them. The CDR3 runs to 11 residues. The CDR3 DNA follows: TGCAGTGTCGCGGAGGAGTACGAGCAGTACTTC. Translated: CSVAEEYEQYF.

The V gene is TRBV6-5, the J gene TRBJ1-2; TRBD1 matches 10 bases. Per the germline V gene, CDR1 is MNHEY and CDR2 is SVGAGI. This CDR3 has 13 amino acids. V shed 5 bases and J 8 bases; nucleotides not matched to a gene: 5. CDR3 in amino acids: CASSRQGAGGYTF. DNA for the CDR3: TGTGCCAGCAGTAGACAGGGGGCAGGGGGCTACACCTTC.

The DNA for the CDR3 is TGCGCCAGCAGCCGGACTAGCGGGAGGGGGGGGAGCACAGATACGCAGTATTTT. Its protein product is CASSRTSGRGGSTDTQYF. This chain connects TRBV4-3 to TRBJ2-3; TRBD2 aligns across 15 bases. The V and J ends lost 4 bases and 0 bases, in that order; junction bases with no gene match: 5. The germline V gene encodes CDR1 LGHNA and CDR2 YSLEER. The CDR3 extends over 18 amino acids.

J is TRBJ1-1 and V is TRBV9; no clear D. V was pared by 6 bases and J by 4 bases, with 10 bases between. CDR3 size: 12 residues. Per germline, CDR1 SGDLS and CDR2 YYNGEE. CDR3 sequence reads: CASTSISTEAFF. CDR3 sequence (DNA): TGTGCCAGCACCTCTATTAGCACTGAAGCTTTCTTT.

Concerning this clone: One end of the junction is discordant with germline, which a read error may explain. V gene TRBV19 combines with J gene TRBJ1-2; the D gene is possibly TRBD1 (6 bases). This CDR3 spans 14 amino acids. Germline CDR1 LNHDA, CDR2 SQIVND (reference sequence). CDR3 sequence: CASSIGTGIDGYPF. In DNA form, the CDR3 reads TGTGCCAGTAGTATAGGCACAGGGATCGATGGCTACCCCTTC. The entire variable domain, with the rest obtained from reference TRBV19 and TRBJ1-2, is as follows: DGGITQSPKYLFRKEGQNVTLSCEQNLNHDAMYWYRQDPGQGLRLIYYSQIVNDFQKGDIAEGYSVSREKKESFPLTVTSAQKNPTAFYLCASSIGTGIDGYPFGSGTRLTVV.

The rearrangement uses TRBV19 and TRBJ1-5, with a tentative D call TRBD1 (5 bases). In germline, CDR1 is LNHDA, CDR2 SQIVND (reference sequence). This CDR3 is built from 15 residues. V shed 3 bases and J shed 4 bases, with 13 bases lying between them. This CDR3 reads CASSIASGPNQPQHF. CDR3 nucleotides: TGTGCCAGTAGTATCGCTTCAGGGCCTAATCAGCCCCAGCATTTT. Combining the CDR3 with reference TRBV19 and TRBJ1-5 gives the whole variable domain DGGITQSPKYLFRKEGQNVTLSCEQNLNHDAMYWYRQDPGQGLRLIYYSQIVNDFQKGDIAEGYSVSREKKESFPLTVTSAQKNPTAFYLCASSIASGPNQPQHFGDGTRLSIL.

With respect to this clone: At one end, the junction sequence differs from germline, possibly due to a read error. In nucleotides, the CDR3 is TGCGCCAGCAGCCCCGAGGGGACAGGGGCCCCTTGGTCCCTCAACTTT. This codes for CASSPEGTGAPWSLNF. The chain uses TRBV5-1 and TRBJ1-6; TRBD1 aligns across 10 bases. This CDR3 has 16 amino acids. CDR1 is SGHRS, CDR2 YFSETQ, per germline.

This clone was observed once. The rearrangement links TRBV27 to TRBJ2-3; 10 bases fit TRBD2. The germline CDR1 and CDR2 sequences are MNHEY and SMNVEV (reference sequence). The CDR3 has 15 amino acids. Losses at the gene ends were 2 bases for V and 3 bases for J; bases not matched to a gene: 2. The CDR3 DNA is TGTGCCAGCAGTTTAAAGCGGGGGGGAACAGATACGCAGTATTTT. Its protein is CASSLKRGGTDTQYF.

In its sample, this clone was seen once. CDR3 nucleotides: TGCGCCAGCAGCTTGGGACAGGGGGCATCCAAAAACATTCAGTACTTC. Amino acid sequence: CASSLGQGASKNIQYF. The chain has TRBV5-1 and TRBJ2-4, with 10 nucleotides matching TRBD1. CDR1 is SGHRS, CDR2 YFSETQ, per germline. V was clipped by 0 bases and J by 2 bases; unmatched bases: 2. This CDR3 contains 16 residues.

V usage is TRBV5-1 and J usage is TRBJ1-6; TRBD1 matches at 9 bases. V gave up 5 bases and J gave up 6 bases; unmatched junction bases: 3. CDR3 size: 14 residues. CDR1 and CDR2 (germline): SGHRS, YFSETQ. CDR3 sequence: CASSRTGANSPLHF. The CDR3 DNA is TGCGCCAGCAGTCGGACAGGGGCTAATTCACCCCTCCACTTT. The complete variable domain, with remaining parts taken from reference TRBV5-1 and TRBJ1-6, reads KAGVTQTPRYLIKTRGQQVTLSCSPISGHRSVSWYQQTPGQGLQFLFEYFSETQRNKGNFPGRFSGRQFSNSRSEMNVSTLELGDSALYLCASSRTGANSPLHFGNGTRLTVT.

The chain recombines TRBV15 with TRBJ1-1; no clear D gene. V was pared by 0 bases and J by 11 bases, with 16 bases between. Germline V gives CDR1 LNHNV, CDR2 YYDKDF (reference sequence). This CDR3 has 14 residues. CDR3: CATSRDPVSIEAFF. The CDR3 bases are TGTGCCACCAGCAGAGATCCGGTGTCTATCGAGGCTTTCTTT. Full variable domain (rest looked up from reference TRBV15 and TRBJ1-1): DAMVIQNPRYQVTQFGKPVTLSCSQTLNHNVMYWYQQKSSQAPKLLFHYYDKDFNNEADTPDNFQSRRPNTSFCFLDIRSPGLGDTAMYLCATSRDPVSIEAFFGQGTRLTVV.

The V gene is TRBV9, the J gene TRBJ2-1; D is uncertain. The V end was cut by 0 bases, the J end by 2 bases, with 6 bases between. In germline, CDR1 is SGDLS, CDR2 YYNGEE. CDR3 length: 14 amino acids. CDR3 sequence: CASSVGSTYNEQFF. In nucleotides, the CDR3 is TGTGCCAGCAGCGTAGGGTCTACCTACAATGAGCAGTTCTTC.